This T cell receptor beta chain was recovered during a study of T cell responses to AZD1222 COVID-19 vaccine. Regarding the study as a whole: Spike-specific TCR breadth and depth grew following two AZD1222 doses. White British ancestry dominated among donors, who included more females, and clonal diversity was possibly underestimated.

About this clone: What it binds is unknown.

The data were produced by immunoSEQ multiplex PCR, yet TCRdb's version contains in-frame clones alone and is incomplete. The profile shows roughly 180,000 clones, just over 90% of them singletons. After removal of 4 bases from V and 1 base from J, the junction contained 5 bases not matched to a gene. Germline loops: CDR1 SGHNT, CDR2 YYREEE (reference sequence). The CDR3 loop spans 17 amino acids. J is TRBJ2-3 and V is TRBV5-4; 14 nucleotides line up with TRBD2. The material sequenced was peripheral blood, taken 28 days after the second AZD1222 dose. The source of this sequence is an adult who received the AZD1222 COVID-19 vaccine. CDR3 sequence: CASSPTSGGAGTDTQYF. CDR3 coding DNA: TGTGCCAGCAGCCCGACTAGCGGGGGGGCGGGCACAGATACGCAGTATTTT.